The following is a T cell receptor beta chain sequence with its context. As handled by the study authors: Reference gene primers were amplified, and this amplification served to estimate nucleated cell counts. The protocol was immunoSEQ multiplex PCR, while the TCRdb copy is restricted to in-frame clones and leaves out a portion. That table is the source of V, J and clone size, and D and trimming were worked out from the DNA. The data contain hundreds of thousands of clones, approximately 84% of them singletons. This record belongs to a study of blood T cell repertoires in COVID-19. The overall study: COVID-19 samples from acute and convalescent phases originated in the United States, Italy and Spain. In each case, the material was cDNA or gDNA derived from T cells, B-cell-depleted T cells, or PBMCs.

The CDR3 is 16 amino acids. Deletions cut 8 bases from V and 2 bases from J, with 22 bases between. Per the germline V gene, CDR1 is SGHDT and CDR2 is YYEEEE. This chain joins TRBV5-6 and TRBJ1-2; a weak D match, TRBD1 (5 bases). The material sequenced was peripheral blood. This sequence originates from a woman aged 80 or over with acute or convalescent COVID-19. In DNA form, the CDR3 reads TGTGCCAGTGGCTGGCGGGGGGACGGCAGAAACTATGGCTACACCTTC. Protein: CASGWRGDGRNYGYTF.